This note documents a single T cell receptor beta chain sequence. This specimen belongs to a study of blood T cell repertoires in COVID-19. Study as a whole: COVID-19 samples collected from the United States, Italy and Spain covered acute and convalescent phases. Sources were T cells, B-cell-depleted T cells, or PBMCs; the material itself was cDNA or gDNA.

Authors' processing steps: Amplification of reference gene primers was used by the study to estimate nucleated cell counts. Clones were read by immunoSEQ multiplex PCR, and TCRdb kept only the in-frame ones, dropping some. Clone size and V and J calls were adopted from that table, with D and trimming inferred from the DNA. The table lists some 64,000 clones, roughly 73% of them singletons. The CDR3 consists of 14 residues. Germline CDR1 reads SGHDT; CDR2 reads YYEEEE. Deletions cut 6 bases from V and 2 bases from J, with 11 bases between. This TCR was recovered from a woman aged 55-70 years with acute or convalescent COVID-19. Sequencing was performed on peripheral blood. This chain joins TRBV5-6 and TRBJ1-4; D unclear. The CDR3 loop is CASTPGWTNEKLFF. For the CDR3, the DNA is TGTGCCAGCACCCCCGGGTGGACTAATGAAAAACTGTTTTTT.